This TCR beta chain was sequenced for a study of T cell repertoires in cytomegalovirus infection. The table lists this clonotype with a few counts. TCRdb reanalysed the reads using MiXCR and keeps one entry per CDR3 protein. Among 100,000 to 150,000 distinct CDR3 sequences, approximately 9.2% were seen once, and the ten largest hold about 9.5%. This sequence originates from a human donor in good health (CMV status not recorded). Some clones in this sample may be carry-over from other donors' samples. The sample was PBMCs.

The CDR3 DNA follows: TGTGCCAGCAGTTCGGGACAGGTCTTGGAGGGGGCAAAAGGAAGCACAGATACGCAGTATTTT. Encoded protein: CASSSGQVLEGAKGSTDTQYF. The V call is TRBV28, the J call TRBJ2-3; the match to TRBD1 covers 8 bases. With 4 bases clipped from V and 0 bases from J, the junction kept 21 bases outside the gene matches. The V gene's germline CDR1 is MDHEN and CDR2 SYDVKM. The CDR3 length is 21 residues. Full variable domain (outside the CDR3, taken from reference TRBV28 and TRBJ2-3): DVKVTQSSRYLVKRTGEKVFLECVQDMDHENMFWYRQDPGLGLRLIYFSYDVKMKEKGDIPEGYSVSREKKERFSLILESASTNQTSMYLCASSSGQVLEGAKGSTDTQYFGPGTRLTVL.